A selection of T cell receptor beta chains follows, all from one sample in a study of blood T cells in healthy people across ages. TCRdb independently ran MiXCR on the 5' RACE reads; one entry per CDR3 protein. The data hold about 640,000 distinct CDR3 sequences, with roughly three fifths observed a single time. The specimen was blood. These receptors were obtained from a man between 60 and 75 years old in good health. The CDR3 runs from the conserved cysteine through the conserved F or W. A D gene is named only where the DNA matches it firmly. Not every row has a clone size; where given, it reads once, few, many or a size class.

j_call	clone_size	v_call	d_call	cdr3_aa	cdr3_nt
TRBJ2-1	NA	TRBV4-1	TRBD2	CASSQDPPAGGRNEQFF	TGCGCCAGCAGCCAAGATCCCCCGGCGGGGGGGCGTAATGAGCAGTTCTTC
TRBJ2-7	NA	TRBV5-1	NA	CASSLGLDAYEQYF	TGCGCCAGCAGCTTGGGTTTGGACGCCTACGAGCAGTACTTC
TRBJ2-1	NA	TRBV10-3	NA	CAISEPHTEQFF	TGTGCCATCAGTGAACCCCACACTGAGCAGTTCTTC
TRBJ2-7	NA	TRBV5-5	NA	CASIRRGDDYEQYF	TGTGCCAGCATCAGGAGAGGAGATGACTACGAGCAGTACTTC
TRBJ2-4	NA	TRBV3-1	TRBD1	CASSQDGTGGSVAKNIQYF	TGTGCCAGCAGCCAAGACGGGACAGGGGGTTCAGTGGCCAAAAACATTCAGTACTTC
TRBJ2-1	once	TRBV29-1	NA	CGVERGYNEQFF	TGCGGCGTTGAACGAGGTTACAATGAGCAGTTCTTC
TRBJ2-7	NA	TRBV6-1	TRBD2	CASSPGLAGTMSYEQYF	TGTGCCAGCAGTCCCGGACTAGCGGGCACCATGTCCTACGAGCAGTACTTC
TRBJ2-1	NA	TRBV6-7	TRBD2	CASSYEGTRGFYNEQFF	TGTGCCAGCAGTTACGAAGGGACTAGGGGATTCTACAATGAGCAGTTCTTC
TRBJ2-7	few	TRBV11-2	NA	CASSHDNEQYF	TGTGCCAGCAGCCACGACAATGAGCAGTACTTC
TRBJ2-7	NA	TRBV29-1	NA	CSVLPPEQYF	TGCAGCGTTCTACCTCCCGAGCAGTACTTC
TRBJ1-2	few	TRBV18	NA	CASSSARRDHGYTF	TGTGCCAGCTCTAGCGCCCGGAGGGACCATGGCTACACCTTC
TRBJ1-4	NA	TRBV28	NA	CASISDSGRSEKLFF	TGTGCCAGCATCTCGGACAGCGGACGAAGTGAAAAACTGTTTTTT
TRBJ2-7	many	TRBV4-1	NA	CASSQTRDTGLNEQYF	TGCGCCAGCAGCCAAACTCGGGACACCGGGCTTAACGAGCAGTACTTC
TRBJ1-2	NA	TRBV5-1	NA	CASSVGNIDNYGYTF	TGCGCCAGCAGCGTAGGCAACATAGATAACTATGGCTACACCTTC
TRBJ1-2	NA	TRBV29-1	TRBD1	CSVSDRGRSYGYTF	TGCAGCGTATCTGACAGGGGCCGAAGTTATGGCTACACCTTC
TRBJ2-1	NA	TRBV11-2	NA	CASSGDQLNQQFF	TGTGCCAGCAGCGGAGATCAGCTAAACCAGCAGTTCTTC
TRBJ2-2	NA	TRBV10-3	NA	CAISPGELTGELFF	TGTGCCATCAGTCCCGGGGAGCTCACCGGGGAGCTGTTTTTT
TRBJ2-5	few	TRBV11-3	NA	CASSLEKETQYF	TGTGCCAGCAGCTTAGAGAAAGAGACCCAGTACTTC
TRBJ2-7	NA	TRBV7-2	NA	CASSTDGGPYNEQYF	TGTGCCAGCAGCACTGACGGGGGCCCCTACAATGAGCAGTACTTC
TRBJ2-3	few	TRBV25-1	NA	CASSDRTVSTDTQYF	TGTGCCAGCAGTGACCGGACCGTTAGCACAGATACGCAGTATTTT
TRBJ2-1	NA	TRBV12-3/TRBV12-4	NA	CASSRWGLNEQFF	TGTGCCAGCAGCCGGTGGGGCCTCAATGAGCAGTTCTTC
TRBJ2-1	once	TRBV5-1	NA	CASSLVGPSNEQFF	TGCGCCAGCAGCTTGGTGGGCCCCTCCAATGAGCAGTTCTTC
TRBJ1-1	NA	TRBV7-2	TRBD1	CASSLGQGAGTEAFF	TGTGCCAGCAGCTTGGGACAGGGGGCTGGTACTGAAGCTTTCTTT
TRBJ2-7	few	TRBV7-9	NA	CASLSGFPGDEQYF	TGTGCCAGCCTATCGGGATTTCCAGGGGACGAGCAGTACTTC
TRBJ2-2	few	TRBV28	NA	CASSLGLGSLTGELFF	TGTGCCAGCAGTTTAGGGCTGGGGTCCCTCACCGGGGAGCTGTTTTTT
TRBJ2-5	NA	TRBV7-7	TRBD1	CASSTGTGGETQYF	TGTGCCAGCAGCACCGGGACAGGGGGAGAGACCCAGTACTTC
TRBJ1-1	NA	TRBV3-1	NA	CASTQVFDTEAFF	TGTGCCAGCACCCAAGTCTTCGACACTGAAGCTTTCTTT
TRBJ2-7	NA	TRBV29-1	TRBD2	CSVLTSGGYNEQYF	TGCAGCGTTTTGACTAGCGGGGGATACAATGAGCAGTACTTC
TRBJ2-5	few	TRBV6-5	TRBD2	CARPSGGEETQYF	TGTGCCAGACCCTCTGGGGGGGAAGAGACCCAGTACTTC
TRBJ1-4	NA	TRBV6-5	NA	CASSYSRPGGRTNEKLFF	TGTGCCAGCAGTTACTCGAGGCCGGGGGGCAGGACTAATGAAAAACTGTTTTTT
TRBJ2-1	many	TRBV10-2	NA	CASSELTHYNEQFF	TGCGCCAGCAGTGAGCTTACACACTACAATGAGCAGTTCTTC
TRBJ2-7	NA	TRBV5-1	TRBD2	CASSSASGNEQYF	TGCGCCAGCAGCTCGGCTAGCGGGAACGAGCAGTACTTC
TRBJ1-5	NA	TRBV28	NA	CASSFRAAGVFQPQHF	TGTGCCAGCAGTTTTAGAGCAGCAGGGGTGTTTCAGCCCCAGCATTTT
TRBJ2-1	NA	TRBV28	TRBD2	CASSSPTSGGTNEQFF	TGTGCCAGCAGTTCACCGACTAGCGGGGGGACCAATGAGCAGTTCTTC
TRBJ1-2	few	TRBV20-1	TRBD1	CSASGDSANYGYTF	TGCAGTGCTAGCGGGGACAGTGCTAACTATGGCTACACCTTC
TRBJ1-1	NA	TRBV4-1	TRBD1	CASSQGDRVPEAFF	TGCGCCAGCAGCCAAGGAGACAGGGTTCCTGAAGCTTTCTTT